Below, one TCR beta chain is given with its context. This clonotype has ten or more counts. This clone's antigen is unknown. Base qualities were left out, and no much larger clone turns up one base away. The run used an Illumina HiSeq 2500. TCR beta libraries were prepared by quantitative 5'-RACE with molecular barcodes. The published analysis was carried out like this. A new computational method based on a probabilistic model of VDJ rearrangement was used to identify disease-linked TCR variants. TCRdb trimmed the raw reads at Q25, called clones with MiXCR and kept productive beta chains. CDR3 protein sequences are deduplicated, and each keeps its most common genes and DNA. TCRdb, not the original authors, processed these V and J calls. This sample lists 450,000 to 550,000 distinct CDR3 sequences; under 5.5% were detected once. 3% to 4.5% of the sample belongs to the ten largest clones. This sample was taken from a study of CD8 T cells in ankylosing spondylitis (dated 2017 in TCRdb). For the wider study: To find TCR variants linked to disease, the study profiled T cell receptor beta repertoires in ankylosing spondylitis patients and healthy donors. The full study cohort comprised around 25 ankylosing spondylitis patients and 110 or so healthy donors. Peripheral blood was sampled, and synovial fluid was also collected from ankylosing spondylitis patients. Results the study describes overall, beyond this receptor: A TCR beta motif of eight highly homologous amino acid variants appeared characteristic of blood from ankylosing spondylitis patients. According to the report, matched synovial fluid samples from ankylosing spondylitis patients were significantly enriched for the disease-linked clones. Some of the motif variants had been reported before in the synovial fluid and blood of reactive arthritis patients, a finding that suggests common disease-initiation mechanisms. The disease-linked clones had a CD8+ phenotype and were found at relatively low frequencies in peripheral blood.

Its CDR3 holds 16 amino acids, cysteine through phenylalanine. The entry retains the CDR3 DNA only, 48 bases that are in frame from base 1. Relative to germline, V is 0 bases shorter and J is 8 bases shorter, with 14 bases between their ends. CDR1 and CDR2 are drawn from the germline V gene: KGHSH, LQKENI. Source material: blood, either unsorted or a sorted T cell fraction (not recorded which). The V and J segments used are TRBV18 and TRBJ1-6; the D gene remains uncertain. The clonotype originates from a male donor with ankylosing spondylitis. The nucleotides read TGTGCCAGCTCACCACCAGGACCCTTTTCCGATTCACCCCTCCACTTT. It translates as CASSPPGPFSDSPLHF.